The clone carrying this T cell receptor (beta chain) has just a few counts. Antigen unknown. These data are taken from a study of CD8+ T cells in alopecia areata. Study-wide background: Twice a day, 5 to 10 mg of oral tofacitinib was administered to treated patients. Severity scores in treated patients reflected the percentage of scalp affected.

Treatment here: oral pan-JAK inhibitor, 5-10 mg twice daily. Alopecia areata patients gave lesional scalp punch biopsies and peripheral blood samples. Broader study findings: On tofacitinib, scalp clonality and expanded CD8+ clones among top 100 fell significantly.

TCR sequencing used cDNA made by reverse transcription of extracted RNA. The method was immunoSEQ multiplex PCR; TCRdb's version includes in-frame clones alone and lacks a portion of them. The sample contains over 100,000 clones, 50% to 55% of which appear only once. Trimming removed 6 bases from V and 3 bases from J; junction bases left unmatched: 6. The CDR3 has 14 amino acids. Germline-derived CDR1 and CDR2 are MGHDK and SYGVNS. The sequencing here drew on CD4+ T cells sorted from blood, taken at week 4, from a patient treated with tofacitinib. The receptor was derived from a human donor with alopecia areata. This chain uses TRBV25-1 with TRBJ2-7; 9 bases fit TRBD1. The CDR3 loop is CASSRGQGYYEQYF. Here the CDR3 DNA reads TGTGCCAGCAGCAGGGGACAGGGATACTACGAGCAGTACTTC.